Shown below are 2 T cell receptor beta chains from a single sample sequenced in a study of T cell repertoires in cytomegalovirus infection. Via MiXCR, TCRdb re-called the reads, giving one row per CDR3 protein. The data contain roughly 280,000 distinct CDR3 sequences, roughly 13% of them singletons. The material sequenced was PBMCs. These receptors came from a human donor in good health (CMV status not recorded). Some clones in this sample may be carry-over from other donors' samples.

This clonotype was observed many times. J is TRBJ1-4 and V is TRBV7-9; D might be TRBD1 (6 bases). CDR3 size: 15 residues. Germline loops: CDR1 SEHNR, CDR2 FQNEAQ (reference sequence). Trimming shortened V by 5 bases and J by 4 bases, and 14 bases separated the two germline ends. The CDR3 DNA follows: TGTGCCAGCAGCCCCGGACAGAGATATAATGAAAAACTGTTTTTT. This gives the protein CASSPGQRYNEKLFF. The full variable domain, rest sourced from reference TRBV7-9 and TRBJ1-4, is DTGVSQNPRHKITKRGQNVTFRCDPISEHNRLYWYRQTLGQGPEFLTYFQNEAQLEKSRLLSDRFSAERPKGSFSTLEIQRTEQGDSAMYLCASSPGQRYNEKLFFGSGTQLSVL.

This chain links TRBV28 with TRBJ2-7; D may correspond to TRBD1 or TRBD2 (5 bases each). V gave up 7 bases and J gave up 0 bases, with 16 bases separating them. CDR1 MDHEN and CDR2 SYDVKM come from the germline V gene. This CDR3 spans 15 amino acids. For the CDR3, the DNA is TGTGCCAGCATCAGGGATGTGGGGAGCTCCTACGAGCAGTACTTC. Translating it yields CASIRDVGSSYEQYF.